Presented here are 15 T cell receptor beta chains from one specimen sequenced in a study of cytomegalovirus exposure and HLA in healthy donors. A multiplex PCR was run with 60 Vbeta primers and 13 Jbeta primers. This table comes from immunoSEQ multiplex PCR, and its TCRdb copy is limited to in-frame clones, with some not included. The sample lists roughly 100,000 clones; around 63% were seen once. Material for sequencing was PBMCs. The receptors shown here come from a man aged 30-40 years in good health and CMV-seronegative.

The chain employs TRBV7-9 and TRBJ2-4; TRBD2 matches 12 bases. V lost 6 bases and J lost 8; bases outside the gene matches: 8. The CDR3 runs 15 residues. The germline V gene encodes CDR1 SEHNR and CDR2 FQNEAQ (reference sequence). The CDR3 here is CASSSSGRAVDIQYF. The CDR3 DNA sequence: TGTGCCAGCAGTTCTAGCGGGAGGGCCGTGGACATTCAGTACTTC.

CDR3 sequence: CATRRGNSGANVLTF. The CDR3 DNA reads TGTGCCACCCGAAGGGGAAACTCTGGGGCCAACGTCCTGACTTTC. V usage is TRBV19 and J usage is TRBJ2-6, with TRBD1 as a possible D gene (5 bases). This CDR3 has 15 residues. V lost 10 bases and J lost 0, with 13 bases in between. CDR1 and CDR2 from the germline V gene are LNHDA and SQIVND (reference sequence).

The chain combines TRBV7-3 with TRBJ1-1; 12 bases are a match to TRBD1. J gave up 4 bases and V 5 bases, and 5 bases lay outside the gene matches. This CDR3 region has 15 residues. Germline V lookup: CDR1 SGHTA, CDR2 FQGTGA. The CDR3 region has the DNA TGTGCCAGCAGCACCTGGGACAGGGGGCCCACTGAAGCTTTCTTT. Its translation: CASSTWDRGPTEAFF. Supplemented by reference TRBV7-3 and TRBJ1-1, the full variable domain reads GAGVSQTPSNKVTEKGKYVELRCDPISGHTALYWYRQSLGQGPEFLIYFQGTGAADDSGLPNDRFFAVRPEGSVSTLKIQRTERGDSAVYLCASSTWDRGPTEAFFGQGTRLTVV.

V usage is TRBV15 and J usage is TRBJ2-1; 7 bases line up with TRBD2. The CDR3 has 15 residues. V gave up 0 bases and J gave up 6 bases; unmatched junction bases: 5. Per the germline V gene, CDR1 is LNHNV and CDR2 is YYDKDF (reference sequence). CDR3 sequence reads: CATSRDRGGRNEQFF. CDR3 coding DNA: TGTGCCACCAGCAGAGATAGGGGAGGGCGCAATGAGCAGTTCTTC.

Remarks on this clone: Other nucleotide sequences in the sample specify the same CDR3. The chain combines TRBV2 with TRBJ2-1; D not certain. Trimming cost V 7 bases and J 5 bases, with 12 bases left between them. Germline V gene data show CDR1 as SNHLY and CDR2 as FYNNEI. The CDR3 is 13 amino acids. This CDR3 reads CASKISRNNEQFF. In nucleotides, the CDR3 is TGTGCCAGCAAAATCTCGCGCAACAATGAGCAGTTCTTC.

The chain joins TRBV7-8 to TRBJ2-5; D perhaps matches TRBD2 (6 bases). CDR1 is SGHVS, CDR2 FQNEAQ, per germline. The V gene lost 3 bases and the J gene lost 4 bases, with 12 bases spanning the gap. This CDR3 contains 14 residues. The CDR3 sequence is CASSFRLELETQYF. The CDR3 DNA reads TGTGCCAGCAGCTTCAGACTAGAACTAGAGACCCAGTACTTC.

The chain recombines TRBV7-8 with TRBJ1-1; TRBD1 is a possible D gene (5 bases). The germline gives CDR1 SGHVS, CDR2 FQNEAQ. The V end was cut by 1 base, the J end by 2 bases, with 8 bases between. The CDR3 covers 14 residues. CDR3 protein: CASSLVTANTEAFF. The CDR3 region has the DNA TGTGCCAGCAGCTTAGTGACAGCCAACACTGAAGCTTTCTTT. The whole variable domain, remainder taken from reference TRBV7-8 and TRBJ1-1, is GAGVSQSPRYKVAKRGQDVALRCDPISGHVSLFWYQQALGQGPEFLTYFQNEAQLDKSGLPSDRFFAERPEGSVSTLKIQRTQQEDSAVYLCASSLVTANTEAFFGQGTRLTVV.

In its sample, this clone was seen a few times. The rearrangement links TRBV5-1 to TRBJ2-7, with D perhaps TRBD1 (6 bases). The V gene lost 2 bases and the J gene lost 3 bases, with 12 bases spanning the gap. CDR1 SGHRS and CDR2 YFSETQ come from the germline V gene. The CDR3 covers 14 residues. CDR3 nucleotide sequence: TGCGCCAGCAGCTTAACAGGGCCCTACTACGAGCAGTACTTC. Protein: CASSLTGPYYEQYF.

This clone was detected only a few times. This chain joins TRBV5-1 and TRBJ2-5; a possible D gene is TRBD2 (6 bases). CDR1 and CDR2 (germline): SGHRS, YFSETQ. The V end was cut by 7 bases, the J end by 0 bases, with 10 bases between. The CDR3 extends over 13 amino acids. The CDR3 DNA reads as TGCGCCAGCCGCGGAGGGAACCAAGAGACCCAGTACTTC. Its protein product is CASRGGNQETQYF. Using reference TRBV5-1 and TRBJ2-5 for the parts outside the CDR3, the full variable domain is KAGVTQTPRYLIKTRGQQVTLSCSPISGHRSVSWYQQTPGQGLQFLFEYFSETQRNKGNFPGRFSGRQFSNSRSEMNVSTLELGDSALYLCASRGGNQETQYFGPGTRLLVL.

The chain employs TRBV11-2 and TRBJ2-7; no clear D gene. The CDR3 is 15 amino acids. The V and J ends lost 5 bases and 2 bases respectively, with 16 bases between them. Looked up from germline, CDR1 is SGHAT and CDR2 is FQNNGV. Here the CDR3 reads CASSQVRRKTYEQYF. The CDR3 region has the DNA TGTGCCAGCAGCCAGGTCCGTAGGAAGACCTACGAGCAGTACTTC.

The CDR3 region has the DNA TGTGCCAGCAGCTTAAGAGGGGGGACAGGTTCCTACGAGCAGTACTTC. It yields the protein CASSLRGGTGSYEQYF. The V and J genes are TRBV11-2 and TRBJ2-7, with 8 positions matching TRBD1. Germline-derived CDR1 and CDR2 are SGHAT and FQNNGV. The CDR3 consists of 16 residues. The V segment lost 2 bases and the J segment 1 base; nucleotides outside the gene matches: 7. Using reference TRBV11-2 and TRBJ2-7 for the parts outside the CDR3, the full variable domain is EAGVAQSPRYKIIEKRQSVAFWCNPISGHATLYWYQQILGQGPKLLIQFQNNGVVDDSQLPKDRFSAERLKGVDSTLKIQPAKLEDSAVYLCASSLRGGTGSYEQYFGPGTRLTVT.

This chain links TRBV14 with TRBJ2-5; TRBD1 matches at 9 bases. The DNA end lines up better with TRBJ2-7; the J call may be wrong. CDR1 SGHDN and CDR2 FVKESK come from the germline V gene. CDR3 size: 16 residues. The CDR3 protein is CASSQDRQGGTYEQYF. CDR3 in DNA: TGTGCCAGCAGCCAAGACCGACAGGGGGGTACCTACGAGCAGTACTTC.

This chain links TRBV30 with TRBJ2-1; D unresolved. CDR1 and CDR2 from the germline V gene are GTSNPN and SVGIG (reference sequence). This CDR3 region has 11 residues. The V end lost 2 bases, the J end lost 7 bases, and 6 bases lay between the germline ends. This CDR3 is CAWSLPNEQFF. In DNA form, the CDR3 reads TGTGCCTGGAGTCTTCCGAATGAGCAGTTCTTC.

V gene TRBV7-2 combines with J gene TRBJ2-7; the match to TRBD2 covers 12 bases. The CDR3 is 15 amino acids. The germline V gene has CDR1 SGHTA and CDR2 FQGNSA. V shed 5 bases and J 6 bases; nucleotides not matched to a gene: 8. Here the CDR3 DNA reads TGTGCCAGCAGCGGACGACTAGCGGGAGTTGCCGAGCAGTACTTC. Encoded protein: CASSGRLAGVAEQYF.

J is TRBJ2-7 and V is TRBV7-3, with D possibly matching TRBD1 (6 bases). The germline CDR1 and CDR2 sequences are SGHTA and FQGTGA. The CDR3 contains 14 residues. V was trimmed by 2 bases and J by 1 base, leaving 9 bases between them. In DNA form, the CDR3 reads TGTGCCAGCAGCTTAGTAGGGGGATCCTACGAGCAGTACTTC. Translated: CASSLVGGSYEQYF. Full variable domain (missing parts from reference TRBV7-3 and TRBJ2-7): GAGVSQTPSNKVTEKGKYVELRCDPISGHTALYWYRQSLGQGPEFLIYFQGTGAADDSGLPNDRFFAVRPEGSVSTLKIQRTERGDSAVYLCASSLVGGSYEQYFGPGTRLTVT.